The rows below give T cell receptor beta chains drawn from one sample of a study of blood T cell repertoires in COVID-19. Sequencing used immunoSEQ multiplex PCR; TCRdb keeps in-frame clones, though not all of them. The data hold roughly 100,000 clones, with about 85% observed a single time. The specimen sequenced was peripheral blood. These receptors were obtained from a man aged 45-65 years in a cohort sampled during active COVID-19. CDR3s include the opening cysteine and the closing phenylalanine or tryptophan. The order of the fields is V gene, J gene, D gene, CDR3 protein, CDR3 DNA. The D gene is left open where the match is weak.

v_gene: TRBV5-8; j_gene: TRBJ1-6; d_gene: -; CDR3aa: CASSPSESGNSPLHF; CDR3nt: TGTGCCAGCAGCCCATCCGAGTCGGGAAATTCACCCCTCCACTTT
v_gene: TRBV5-1; j_gene: TRBJ2-1; d_gene: TRBD2; CDR3aa: CASSRGVSSYNEQFF; CDR3nt: TGCGCCAGCAGCCGGGGGGTAAGCTCCTACAATGAGCAGTTCTTC
v_gene: TRBV15; j_gene: TRBJ1-1; d_gene: -; CDR3aa: CATSRGQGLNTEAFF; CDR3nt: TGTGCCACCAGCAGAGGGCAGGGGCTGAACACTGAAGCTTTCTTT
v_gene: TRBV6-5; j_gene: TRBJ2-5; d_gene: -; CDR3aa: CATRRARGETQYF; CDR3nt: TGTGCCACCCGCCGGGCCAGAGGGGAGACCCAGTACTTC
v_gene: TRBV18; j_gene: TRBJ2-5; d_gene: TRBD1; CDR3aa: CASSQDRVEETQYF; CDR3nt: TGTGCCAGCTCACAGGACAGGGTCGAAGAGACCCAGTACTTC
v_gene: TRBV19; j_gene: TRBJ1-5; d_gene: TRBD1; CDR3aa: CASSMYRGGNQPQHF; CDR3nt: TGTGCCAGTAGTATGTACAGGGGTGGCAATCAGCCCCAGCATTTT
v_gene: TRBV2; j_gene: TRBJ1-5; d_gene: -; CDR3aa: CASRPAATQPQHF; CDR3nt: TGTGCCAGCAGGCCGGCGGCAACTCAGCCCCAGCATTTT
v_gene: TRBV14; j_gene: TRBJ1-4; d_gene: -; CDR3aa: CASSQGQWNEKLFF; CDR3nt: TGTGCCAGCAGCCAAGGACAGTGGAATGAAAAACTGTTTTTT
v_gene: TRBV7-6; j_gene: TRBJ2-6; d_gene: -; CDR3aa: CASSQQFSGANVLTF; CDR3nt: TGTGCCAGCAGCCAACAGTTCTCTGGGGCCAACGTCCTGACTTTC
v_gene: TRBV20-1; j_gene: TRBJ2-1; d_gene: -; CDR3aa: CSASRFKGVTYNEQFF; CDR3nt: TGCAGTGCTAGTCGTTTCAAGGGGGTGACCTACAATGAGCAGTTCTTC
v_gene: TRBV6-1; j_gene: TRBJ1-3; d_gene: -; CDR3aa: CASSEKRSGNTIYF; CDR3nt: TGTGCCAGCAGTGAGAAGAGGTCTGGAAACACCATATATTTT
v_gene: TRBV9; j_gene: TRBJ2-1; d_gene: TRBD2; CDR3aa: CASSLASGVNNEQFF; CDR3nt: TGTGCCAGCAGCCTGGCTAGCGGGGTAAACAATGAGCAGTTCTTC
v_gene: TRBV21-1; j_gene: TRBJ2-3; d_gene: -; CDR3aa: CASSAQDSPFTDTQYF; CDR3nt: TGTGCCAGCAGCGCCCAGGACTCCCCATTCACAGATACGCAGTATTTT
v_gene: TRBV6-5; j_gene: TRBJ1-2; d_gene: TRBD1; CDR3aa: CASRGQGVLYTF; CDR3nt: TGTGCCAGCAGGGGACAGGGAGTTCTTTACACCTTC
v_gene: TRBV3-1/TRBV3-2; j_gene: TRBJ1-5; d_gene: -; CDR3aa: CASSQAGKEGQPQHF; CDR3nt: TGTGCCAGCAGCCAAGCGGGTAAGGAGGGTCAGCCCCAGCATTTT
v_gene: TRBV6-2/TRBV6-3; j_gene: TRBJ2-7; d_gene: TRBD2; CDR3aa: CASSWGGYEQYF; CDR3nt: TGTGCCAGCAGCTGGGGGGGCTACGAGCAGTACTTC
v_gene: TRBV11-2; j_gene: TRBJ1-1; d_gene: -; CDR3aa: CASSQTGLGEAFF; CDR3nt: TGTGCCAGCAGCCAAACCGGGTTGGGTGAAGCTTTCTTT
v_gene: TRBV18; j_gene: TRBJ2-5; d_gene: -; CDR3aa: CASSPQGGETQYF; CDR3nt: TGTGCCAGCTCACCCCAGGGGGGTGAGACCCAGTACTTC
v_gene: TRBV6-1; j_gene: TRBJ1-5; d_gene: -; CDR3aa: CASSEAWGGNQPQHF; CDR3nt: TGTGCCAGCAGTGAAGCTTGGGGGGGCAATCAGCCCCAGCATTTT
v_gene: TRBV24-1; j_gene: TRBJ2-1; d_gene: TRBD2; CDR3aa: CATSDPSGVYNEQFF; CDR3nt: TGTGCCACCAGTGACCCTAGCGGGGTCTACAATGAGCAGTTCTTC
v_gene: TRBV5-1; j_gene: TRBJ1-2; d_gene: TRBD1; CDR3aa: CASSLAGQGAGYTF; CDR3nt: TGCGCCAGCAGCTTGGCCGGGCAGGGGGCCGGCTACACCTTC
v_gene: TRBV19; j_gene: TRBJ2-6; d_gene: -; CDR3aa: CARRRARGGGGAGANVLTF; CDR3nt: TGTGCCCGTCGGCGGGCCCGCGGAGGGGGGGGAGCTGGGGCCAACGTCCTGACTTTC
v_gene: TRBV28; j_gene: TRBJ1-2; d_gene: -; CDR3aa: CASSLGGETGYGYTF; CDR3nt: TGTGCCAGCAGTTTAGGTGGGGAAACAGGCTATGGCTACACCTTC
v_gene: TRBV4-1; j_gene: TRBJ2-1; d_gene: -; CDR3aa: CASSQEERPSSYNEQFF; CDR3nt: TGCGCCAGCAGCCAAGAGGAGAGGCCGAGCTCCTACAATGAGCAGTTCTTC
v_gene: TRBV11-2; j_gene: TRBJ2-5; d_gene: TRBD2; CDR3aa: CASSSRRTSGKETQYF; CDR3nt: TGTGCCAGCAGCTCCCGGAGGACTAGCGGTAAAGAGACCCAGTACTTC
v_gene: TRBV6-5; j_gene: TRBJ2-2; d_gene: TRBD1; CDR3aa: CASNILGQAGELFF; CDR3nt: TGTGCCAGCAATATACTGGGACAGGCCGGGGAGCTGTTTTTT
v_gene: TRBV20-1; j_gene: TRBJ2-1; d_gene: TRBD2; CDR3aa: CSASERGVDEQFF; CDR3nt: TGCAGTGCTAGTGAGCGGGGGGTCGATGAGCAGTTCTTC
v_gene: TRBV12-3/TRBV12-4; j_gene: TRBJ1-5; d_gene: -; CDR3aa: CASSLNARGGQHF; CDR3nt: TGTGCCAGCAGTCTAAACGCACGGGGGGGCCAGCATTTT
v_gene: TRBV6-2/TRBV6-3; j_gene: TRBJ2-6; d_gene: -; CDR3aa: CASSRSTSGANVLTF; CDR3nt: TGTGCCAGCAGCAGGAGTACCTCTGGGGCCAACGTCCTGACTTTC
v_gene: TRBV19; j_gene: TRBJ1-1; d_gene: TRBD1; CDR3aa: CASSIGQGVMNTEAFF; CDR3nt: TGTGCCAGTAGTATAGGACAGGGGGTAATGAACACTGAAGCTTTCTTT
v_gene: TRBV7-9; j_gene: TRBJ2-3; d_gene: -; CDR3aa: CASSPPLSINTDTQYF; CDR3nt: TGTGCCAGCAGCCCCCCCCTAAGTATCAACACAGATACGCAGTATTTT